Listed below are T cell receptor beta chains from one sample, sequenced in a study of regulatory T cells in long-lasting Graves disease. TCRdb ran MiXCR on the multiplex PCR reads and lists one entry per CDR3 protein. Of more than 300,000 distinct CDR3 sequences in the sample, 12% are singletons; the top ten hold about 20%. The data also belong to a second study, concerning T cells in Graves' hyperthyroidism and ophthalmopathy.

This sample comprised peripheral blood mononuclear cells (PBMCs), obtained at new diagnosis, from a patient treated with antithyroid drugs. The receptors stem from a woman under 30 with Graves disease. Both conserved end residues are part of each CDR3. The D gene is left open where the match is weak.

v_call d_call cdr3_aa
TRBV7-2 NA CASSLVRSLRSPLHF
TRBV6-2/TRBV6-3 TRBD1 CASSGTGGPGELFF
TRBV4-2 TRBD1 CASSQDWGQGGQPQHF
TRBV4-1 NA CASSPIVQDGYNEQFF
TRBV11-3 TRBD1 CASSKRMGGQGDNEQFF
TRBV28 TRBD1 CASSWTGSSYNEQFF
TRBV7-9 TRBD2 CASSPWEGRDEQFF
TRBV5-1 TRBD1 CASSLAPRTGSNTGELFF
TRBV6-1 NA CASRFTDTQYF
TRBV7-9 NA CASTWGVARGNTEAFF
TRBV20-1 TRBD2 CSAHLGLAAIYNEQFF
TRBV28 TRBD1 CASSPGGGHTGELFF
TRBV4-2 NA CASSQDAAASYNEQFF
TRBV15 NA CATSDSKKSDTQYF
TRBV4-2 TRBD2 CASGAGGQETQYF
TRBV28 NA CASSSIYRSDTGELFF
TRBV20-1 TRBD1 CSASQSTGQGINQPQHF
TRBV6-1 NA CASSLSYYAGSTDTQYF
TRBV29-1 NA CSVRTGFPYNEQFF
TRBV7-7 NA CASSFGDVDTQYF
TRBV28 TRBD2 CASSPGLAAAYEQFF
TRBV6-5 TRBD1 CASSYSDRVSMWGQFF
TRBV3-1 NA CASSQLRDNLHF
TRBV5-1 NA CASSGTVYTEAFF
TRBV4-2 NA CASSQVNRGRSNQPQHF
TRBV20-1 NA CSARGSGLRGANEKLFF
TRBV5-1 TRBD2 CASSPTSGYYNEQFF
TRBV7-8 NA CASSLVSVTRSDTQYF
TRBV27 NA CASSFRGYIQETQYF
TRBV24-1 NA CATSDSGETEAFF
TRBV20-1 TRBD1 CSAPRTGTLGGEAFF
TRBV12-3/TRBV12-4 NA CASRLRDVGPGELFF
TRBV2 NA CASSDHRNVNYGYTF
TRBV20-1 NA CSARDFISSTDTQYF
TRBV10-3 TRBD1 CAIRNRDRADEQYF
TRBV19 NA CASSIGRNTEAFF
TRBV3-1 TRBD1 CASSQVGQGPYEQYF
TRBV4-3 NA CASSQEGNIGYYGYTF
TRBV10-3 TRBD1 CAIRANGQGTGYTF
TRBV30 NA CAWSPGFTGELFF
TRBV9 NA CASSVRSGRTQYF
TRBV5-1 NA CASSLRQGHEYNEQFF
TRBV6-5 NA CASSYPFRGTDTQYF
TRBV19 TRBD2 CATRLAGSTGELFF
TRBV20-1 NA CSASDRVLNYGYTF
TRBV4-3 NA CASSQFLGSGANVLTF
TRBV11-2 TRBD1 CASSLQGVLGEKLFF
TRBV20-1 TRBD1 CSARDLQGASDTQYF
TRBV6-1 TRBD2 CASSIAGGRSDTQYF
TRBV5-1 NA CASSLGGVEEKLFF
TRBV27 TRBD1 CASSPIRDRGPRSYTF
TRBV28 NA CASSTDGNTEAFF
TRBV7-9 NA CASSPGTLEGETQYF
TRBV2 NA CASSEEEEETQYF
TRBV14 TRBD2 CASSHQGLAGGRDEQFF
TRBV29-1 TRBD1 CSVAGQGAETQYF
TRBV7-6 NA CASNLRGGIFNEQFF